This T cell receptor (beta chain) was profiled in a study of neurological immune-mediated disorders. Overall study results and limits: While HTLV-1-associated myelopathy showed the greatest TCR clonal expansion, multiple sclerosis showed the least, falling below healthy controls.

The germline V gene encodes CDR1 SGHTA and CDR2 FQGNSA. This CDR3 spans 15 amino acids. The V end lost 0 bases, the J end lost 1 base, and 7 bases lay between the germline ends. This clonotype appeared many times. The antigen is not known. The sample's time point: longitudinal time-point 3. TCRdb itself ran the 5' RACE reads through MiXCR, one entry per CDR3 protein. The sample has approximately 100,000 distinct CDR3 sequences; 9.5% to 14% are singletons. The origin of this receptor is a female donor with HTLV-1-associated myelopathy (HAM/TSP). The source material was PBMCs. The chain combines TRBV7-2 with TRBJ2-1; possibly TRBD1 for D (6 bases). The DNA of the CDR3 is TGTGCCAGCAGCTTAGCGGGGGCTTCCTACAATGAGCAGTTCTTC. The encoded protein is CASSLAGASYNEQFF.